This T cell receptor beta chain was documented in a study of T cell responses to AZD1222 COVID-19 vaccine. Looked up from germline, CDR1 is SGHDN and CDR2 is FVKESK. V shed 4 bases, J shed 0 bases, and the junction held 10 bases outside the gene matches. The CDR3 has 18 amino acids. Study-wide results and caveats: The sample set comprised mostly white British donors with more females, and clonal diversity was possibly underestimated. Increased Spike-specific TCR breadth and depth were observed after two AZD1222 doses.

Sequencing was performed with immunoSEQ multiplex PCR; in TCRdb, only in-frame clones are kept and a portion is missing. The sample consists of 35,000 to 55,000 clones, around 80% of them appearing once. Points on this clone: Its matching antigen is unknown.

The sequencing here drew on peripheral blood, taken 28 days after the second dose of the MenACWY control vaccine. This clonotype was obtained from an adult who received the MenACWY meningococcal vaccine as a control. The chain employs TRBV14 and TRBJ2-1, with TRBD1 matching over 9 bases. DNA of the CDR3: TGTGCCAGCAGCCCGAAAATGGACAGGGGACTCTCCTACAATGAGCAGTTCTTC. The encoded protein is CASSPKMDRGLSYNEQFF.